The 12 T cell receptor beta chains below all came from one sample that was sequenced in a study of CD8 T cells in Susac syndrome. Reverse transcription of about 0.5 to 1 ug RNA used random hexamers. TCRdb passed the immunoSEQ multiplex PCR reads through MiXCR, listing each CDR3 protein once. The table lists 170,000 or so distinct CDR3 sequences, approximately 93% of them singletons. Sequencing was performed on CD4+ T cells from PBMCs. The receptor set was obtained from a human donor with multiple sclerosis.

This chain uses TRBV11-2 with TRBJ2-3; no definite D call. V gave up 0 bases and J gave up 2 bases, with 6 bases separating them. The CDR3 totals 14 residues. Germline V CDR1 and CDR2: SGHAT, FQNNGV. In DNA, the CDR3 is TGTGCCAGCAGCTTAGATCACAACACAGATACGCAGTATTTT. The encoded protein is CASSLDHNTDTQYF.

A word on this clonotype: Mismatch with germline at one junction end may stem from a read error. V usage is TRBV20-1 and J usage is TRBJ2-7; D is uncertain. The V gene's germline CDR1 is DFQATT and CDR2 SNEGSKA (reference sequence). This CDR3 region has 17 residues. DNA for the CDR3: TGCAGTGCTAGTTCTAGTTGTTTTGACTTATCGCCCTACGAGCGGTACTTC. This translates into CSASSSCFDLSPYERYF.

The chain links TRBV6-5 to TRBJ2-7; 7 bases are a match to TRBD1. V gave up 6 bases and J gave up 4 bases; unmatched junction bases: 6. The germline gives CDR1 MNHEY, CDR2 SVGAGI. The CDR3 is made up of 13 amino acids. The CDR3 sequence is CASSRGQAYEQYF. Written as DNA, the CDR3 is TGTGCCAGCAGCCGTGGACAGGCTTACGAGCAGTACTTC.

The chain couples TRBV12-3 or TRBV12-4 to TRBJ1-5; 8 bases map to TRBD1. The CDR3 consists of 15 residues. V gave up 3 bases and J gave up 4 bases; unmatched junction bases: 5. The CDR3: CASSFGQGLNQPQHF. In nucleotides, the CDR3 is TGTGCCAGCAGTTTCGGACAGGGACTTAATCAGCCCCAGCATTTT.

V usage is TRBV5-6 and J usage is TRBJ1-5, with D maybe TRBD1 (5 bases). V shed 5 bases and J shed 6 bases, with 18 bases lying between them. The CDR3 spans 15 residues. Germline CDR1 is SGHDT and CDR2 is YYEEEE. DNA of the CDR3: TGTGCCAGCAGTTTAAACATGGTAAGGGGTCAGCCCCAGCATTTT. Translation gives CASSLNMVRGQPQHF. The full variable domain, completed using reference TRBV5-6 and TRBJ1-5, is DAGVTQSPTHLIKTRGQQVTLRCSPKSGHDTVSWYQQALGQGPQFIFQYYEEEERQRGNFPDRFSGHQFPNYSSELNVNALLLGDSALYLCASSLNMVRGQPQHFGDGTRLSIL.

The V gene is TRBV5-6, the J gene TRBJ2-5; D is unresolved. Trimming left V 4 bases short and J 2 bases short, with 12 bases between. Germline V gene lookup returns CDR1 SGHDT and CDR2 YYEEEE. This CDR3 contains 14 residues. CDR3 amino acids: CASSPLFGQETQYF. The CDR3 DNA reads TGTGCCAGCAGCCCGTTGTTCGGACAAGAGACCCAGTACTTC.

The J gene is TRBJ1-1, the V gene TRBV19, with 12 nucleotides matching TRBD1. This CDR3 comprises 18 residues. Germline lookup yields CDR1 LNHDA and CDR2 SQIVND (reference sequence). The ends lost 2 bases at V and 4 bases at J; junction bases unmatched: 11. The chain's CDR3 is CASSIWPRDRGLGTEAFF. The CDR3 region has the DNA TGTGCCAGTAGTATATGGCCCCGGGACAGGGGGCTCGGCACTGAAGCTTTCTTT.

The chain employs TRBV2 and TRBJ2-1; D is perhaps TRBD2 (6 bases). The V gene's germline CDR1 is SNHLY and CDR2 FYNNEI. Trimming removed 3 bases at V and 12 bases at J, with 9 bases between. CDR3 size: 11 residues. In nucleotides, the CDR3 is TGTGCCAGCAGTGAGGCGGGGACGCAGTTCTTC. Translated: CASSEAGTQFF.

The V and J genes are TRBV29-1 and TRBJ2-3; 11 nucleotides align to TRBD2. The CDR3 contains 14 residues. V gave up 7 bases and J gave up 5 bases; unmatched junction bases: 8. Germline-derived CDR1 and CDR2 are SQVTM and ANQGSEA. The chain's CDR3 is CSALSGGAQDTQYF. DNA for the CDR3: TGCAGCGCCCTTAGCGGGGGGGCACAAGATACGCAGTATTTT.

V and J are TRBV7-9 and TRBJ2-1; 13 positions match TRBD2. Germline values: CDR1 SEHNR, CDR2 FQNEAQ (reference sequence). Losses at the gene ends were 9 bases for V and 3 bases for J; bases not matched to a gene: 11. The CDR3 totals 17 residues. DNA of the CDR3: TGTGCCAGTAGTACTAGCGGGGGGGGCTTTAACTACAATGAGCAGTTCTTC. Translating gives CASSTSGGGFNYNEQFF.

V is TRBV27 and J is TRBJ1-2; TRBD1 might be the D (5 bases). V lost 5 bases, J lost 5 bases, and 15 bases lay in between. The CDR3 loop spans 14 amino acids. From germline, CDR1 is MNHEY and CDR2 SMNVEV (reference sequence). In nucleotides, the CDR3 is TGTGCCAGCAGTGAGGGGACTCGAGGGTATGGCTACACCTTC. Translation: CASSEGTRGYGYTF.

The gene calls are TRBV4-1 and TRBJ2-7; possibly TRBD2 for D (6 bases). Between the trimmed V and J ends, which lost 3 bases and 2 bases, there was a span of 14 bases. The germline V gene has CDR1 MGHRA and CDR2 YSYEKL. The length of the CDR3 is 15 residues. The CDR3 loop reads CASSQPGLTTYEQYF. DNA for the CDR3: TGCGCCAGCAGCCAGCCGGGACTTACCACCTACGAGCAGTACTTC.